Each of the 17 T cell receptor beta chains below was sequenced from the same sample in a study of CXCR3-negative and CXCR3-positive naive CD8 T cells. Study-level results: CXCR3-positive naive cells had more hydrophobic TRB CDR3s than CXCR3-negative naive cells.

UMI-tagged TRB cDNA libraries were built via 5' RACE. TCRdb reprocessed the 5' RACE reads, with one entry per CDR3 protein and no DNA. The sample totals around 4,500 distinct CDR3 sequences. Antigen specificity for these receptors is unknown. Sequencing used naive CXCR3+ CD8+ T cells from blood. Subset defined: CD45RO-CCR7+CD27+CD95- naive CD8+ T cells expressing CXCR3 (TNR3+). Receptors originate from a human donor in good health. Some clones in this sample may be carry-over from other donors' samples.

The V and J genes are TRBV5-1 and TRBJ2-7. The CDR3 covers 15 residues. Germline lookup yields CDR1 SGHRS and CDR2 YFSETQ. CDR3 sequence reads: CASSLGQGFAYEQYF.

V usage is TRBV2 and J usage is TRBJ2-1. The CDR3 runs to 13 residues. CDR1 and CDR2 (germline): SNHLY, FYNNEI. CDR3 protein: CASSSHRDNEQFF.

The CDR3 protein is CASSSRLAGGPDTQYF. The chain joins TRBV5-1 to TRBJ2-3; TCRdb reports TRBD2, a call that lacks DNA to check it against. Per germline, CDR1 SGHRS and CDR2 YFSETQ. The length of the CDR3 is 16 residues.

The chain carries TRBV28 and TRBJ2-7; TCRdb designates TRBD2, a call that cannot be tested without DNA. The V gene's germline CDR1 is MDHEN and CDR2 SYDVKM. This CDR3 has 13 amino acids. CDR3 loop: CASSFGPSYEQYF.

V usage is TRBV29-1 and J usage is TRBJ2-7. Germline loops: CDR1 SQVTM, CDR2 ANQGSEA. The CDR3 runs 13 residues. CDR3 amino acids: CSVERLTSYEQYF.

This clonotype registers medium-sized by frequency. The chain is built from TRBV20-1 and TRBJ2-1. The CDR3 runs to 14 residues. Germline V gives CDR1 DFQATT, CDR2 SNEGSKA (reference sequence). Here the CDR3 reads CSASADSSYNEQFF.

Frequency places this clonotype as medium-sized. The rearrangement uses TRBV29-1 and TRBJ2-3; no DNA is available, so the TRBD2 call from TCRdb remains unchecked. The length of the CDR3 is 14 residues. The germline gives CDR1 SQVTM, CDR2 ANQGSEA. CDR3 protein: CSGVLAGESNTQYF.

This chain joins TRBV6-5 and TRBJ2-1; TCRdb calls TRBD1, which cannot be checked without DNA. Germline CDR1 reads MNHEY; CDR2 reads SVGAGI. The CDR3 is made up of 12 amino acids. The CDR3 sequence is CASSSRMNEQFF.

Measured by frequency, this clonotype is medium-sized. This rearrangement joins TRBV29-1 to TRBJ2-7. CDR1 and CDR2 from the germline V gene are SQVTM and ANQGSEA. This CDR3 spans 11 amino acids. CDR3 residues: CSVEVNYEQYF.

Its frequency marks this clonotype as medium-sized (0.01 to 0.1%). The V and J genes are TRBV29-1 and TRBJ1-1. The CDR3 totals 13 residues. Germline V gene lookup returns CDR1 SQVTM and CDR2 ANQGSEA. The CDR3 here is CSAEGVGNTEAFF. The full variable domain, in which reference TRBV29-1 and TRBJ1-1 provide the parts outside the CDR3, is SAVISQKPSRDICQRGTSLTIQCQVDSQVTMMFWYRQQPGQSLTLIATANQGSEATYESGFVIDKFPISRPNLTFSTLTVSNMSPEDSSIYLCSAEGVGNTEAFFGQGTRLTVV.

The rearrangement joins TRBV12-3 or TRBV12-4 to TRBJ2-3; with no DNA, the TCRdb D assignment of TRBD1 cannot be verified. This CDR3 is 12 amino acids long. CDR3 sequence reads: CASRPHPDTQYF.

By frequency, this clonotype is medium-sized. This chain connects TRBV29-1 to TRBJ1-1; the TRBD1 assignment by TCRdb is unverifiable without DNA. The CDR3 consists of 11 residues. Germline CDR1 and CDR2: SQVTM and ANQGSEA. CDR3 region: CSVEGDREAFF.

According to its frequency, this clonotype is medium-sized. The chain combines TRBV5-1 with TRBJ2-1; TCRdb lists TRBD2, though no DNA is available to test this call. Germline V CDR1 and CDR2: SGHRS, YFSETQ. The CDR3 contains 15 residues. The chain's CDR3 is CASSLGYGRIDEQFF.

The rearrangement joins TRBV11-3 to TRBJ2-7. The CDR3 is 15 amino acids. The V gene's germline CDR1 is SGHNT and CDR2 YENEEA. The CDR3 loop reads CASSLEGNPVYEQYF.

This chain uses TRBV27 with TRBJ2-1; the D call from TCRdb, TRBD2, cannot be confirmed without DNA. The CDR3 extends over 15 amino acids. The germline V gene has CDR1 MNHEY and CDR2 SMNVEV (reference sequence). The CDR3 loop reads CASSLVLAGENEQFF.

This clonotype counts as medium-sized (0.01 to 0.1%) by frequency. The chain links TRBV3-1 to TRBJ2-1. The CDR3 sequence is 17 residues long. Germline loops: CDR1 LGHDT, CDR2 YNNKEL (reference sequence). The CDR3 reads CASSQDGLVYIYNEQFF.

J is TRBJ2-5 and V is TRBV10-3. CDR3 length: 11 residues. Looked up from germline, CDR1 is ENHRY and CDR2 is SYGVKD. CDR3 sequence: CAISEGETQYF.